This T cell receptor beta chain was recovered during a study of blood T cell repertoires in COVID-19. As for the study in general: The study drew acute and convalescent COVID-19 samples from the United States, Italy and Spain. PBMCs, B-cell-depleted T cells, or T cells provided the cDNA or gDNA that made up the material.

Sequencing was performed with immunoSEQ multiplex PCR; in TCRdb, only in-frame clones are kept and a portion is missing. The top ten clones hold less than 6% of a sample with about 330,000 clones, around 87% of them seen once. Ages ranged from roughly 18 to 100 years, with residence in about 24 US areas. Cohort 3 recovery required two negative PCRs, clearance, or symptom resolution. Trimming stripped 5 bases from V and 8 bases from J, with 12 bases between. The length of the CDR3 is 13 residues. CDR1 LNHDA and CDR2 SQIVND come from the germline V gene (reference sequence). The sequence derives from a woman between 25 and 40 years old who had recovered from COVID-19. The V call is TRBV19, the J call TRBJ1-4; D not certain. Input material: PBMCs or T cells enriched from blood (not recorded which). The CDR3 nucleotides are TGTGCCAGTAGTCGCGGGTTGGGCGAAAAACTGTTTTTT. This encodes CASSRGLGEKLFF.